The sequence of this T cell receptor (beta chain) was determined in a study of T cell repertoires in cytomegalovirus infection (dated by TCRdb to about 2019). A note on the overall study: The peptide stimulations were aimed at well-studied HLA-B-restricted epitopes as well as recently identified HLA-C-restricted CMV epitopes, whose presentation resists viral immunomodulation. Donor HLA type was relevant to the analysis, as public TCR beta signatures indicated carriage of CMV infection together with the matching HLA type. On the study overall, not on this receptor specifically: The ex vivo response was dominated by HLA-C-restricted CMV-specific TCR beta clonotypes, and the single most frequent clonotype in two of eight donors was supplied by these HLA-C-restricted clonotypes. In both this cohort and an independent cohort of 352 donors, the cumulative frequency of public TCR beta family members distinguished carriers of CMV infection plus the relevant HLA type.

The sequencer listed for this sample is Illumina HiSeq 1500. TCRdb's own reprocessing of the public reads used fastp at Q25 and MiXCR and kept productive beta chains. Identical CDR3 proteins give one entry, which carries the most common genes and DNA. The sample table contains some 320,000 distinct CDR3 sequences; only one count was recorded for about 28% of them. 20% of the sample rests with the top ten. The sample's treatment or condition, from its label and the paper: in vitro stimulation with specific CMV peptide epitopes to enrich CMV-specific T cells. Turning to this clonotype: Its antigen is not yet known. It has no much larger one-base neighbor in the sample; base qualities were not kept.

The CDR3 sequence holds 11 residues, the cysteine and phenylalanine included. The read is trimmed to its CDR3 DNA, 33 bases read in frame from base 1. V sheds 2 bases and J sheds 8 bases, leaving 9 bases between their ends. The germline V gene (reference sequence) yields GTSNPN for CDR1 and SVGIG for CDR2. This TCR was sampled from a human donor in good health (CMV status not recorded). Some clones in this sample may be carry-over from other donors' samples. The chain links TRBV30 with TRBJ1-1; no D gene can be assigned with confidence. The sample in question was cultured PBMCs, obtained from culture after CMV antigen stimulation. The CDR3 protein is CAWSLSKEAFF. The DNA sequence is TGTGCCTGGAGTCTCAGCAAAGAAGCTTTCTTT.